This entry is about one T cell receptor beta chain. This sample stems from a study of blood T cell repertoires in COVID-19. The overall study: T cells, B-cell-depleted T cells, or PBMCs provided the cDNA or gDNA that served as material.

From germline, CDR1 is SGHNT and CDR2 YENEEA. Deletions cut 8 bases from V and 11 bases from J, with 10 bases between. CDR3 length: 10 residues. TCRdb keeps only in-frame clones here, not all; method: immunoSEQ multiplex PCR. The profile shows roughly 220,000 clones, about 80% of them singletons. The sequencing input was PBMCs or T cells enriched from blood (not recorded which). This rearrangement joins TRBV11-3 to TRBJ2-1; D not resolved. The receptor comes from a woman aged 40 to 55 with acute COVID-19. The CDR3 spells CASPSRKQFF. CDR3 sequence (DNA): TGTGCCAGCCCGAGTAGAAAGCAGTTCTTC.